This T cell receptor beta chain was recorded in a study of cytomegalovirus exposure and HLA in healthy donors. Study results and limitations: The study listed roughly 160 cytomegalovirus-associated TCR beta chains.

To note about this clone: The antigen is undetermined.

Repertoires were generated with immunoSEQ multiplex PCR, while TCRdb's copy carries only in-frame clones and drops some. The sample lists approximately 200,000 clones, more than 65% occurring once. V was clipped by 3 bases and J by 9 bases; unmatched bases: 12. This CDR3 is built from 14 residues. CDR1 and CDR2 (germline): SQVTM, ANQGSEA. V gene TRBV29-1 combines with J gene TRBJ2-5, with TRBD2 matching over 8 bases. The specimen sequenced was PBMCs. The TCR originated in a woman in her twenties or thirties in good health and CMV-seropositive. The CDR3 spells CSVEVSGTGGAQYF. The CDR3 DNA follows: TGCAGCGTTGAGGTTAGCGGGACTGGTGGGGCCCAGTACTTC. The entire variable domain, with the rest obtained from reference TRBV29-1 and TRBJ2-5, is as follows: SAVISQKPSRDICQRGTSLTIQCQVDSQVTMMFWYRQQPGQSLTLIATANQGSEATYESGFVIDKFPISRPNLTFSTLTVSNMSPEDSSIYLCSVEVSGTGGAQYFGPGTRLLVL.